This T cell receptor beta chain derives from a study of shared T cell receptors in the human thymus. This clone was detected only once. The table came from immunoSEQ multiplex PCR; TCRdb's copy has only in-frame clones and leaves some out. The sample consists of over 65,000 clones, 90% to 95% of them appearing once. Specimen: thymocytes. The sequence was obtained from a human donor.

The chain's CDR3 is CARRSGGFSGELFF. The CDR3 DNA is TGTGCCAGACGAAGCGGGGGCTTTAGCGGGGAGCTGTTTTTT. The chain has TRBV5-3 and TRBJ2-2; 8 nucleotides align to TRBD2. TRBV5-3 is an ORF, and what it does is uncertain. V was clipped by 7 bases and J by 7 bases; unmatched bases: 9. This CDR3 contains 14 residues.